These T cell receptor beta chains were read from a single sample in a study of T cells after yellow fever vaccination. TCRdb reprocessed the 5' RACE reads via MiXCR and lists one record per CDR3 protein. The sample carries tens of thousands of distinct CDR3 sequences, approximately 7% recorded once. The sample in question was CD8+ T cells sorted from PBMCs, obtained more than 13 days after the first yellow fever vaccination. The receptors derive from a man between 18 and 29 years old who received the YFV17D yellow fever vaccine. Both conserved end residues are part of each CDR3. Some rows have no size entry. The others give once, few or many, or a class for an expanded clone.

many TRBJ2-5 TRBV7-2 CASSRHLQETQYF
many TRBJ1-2 TRBV11-2 CASSLGSGLANYGYTF
many TRBJ2-3 TRBV7-6 CASSSWTSGGITDTQYF
many TRBJ1-5 TRBV4-1 CASSQDEGISNQPQHF
many TRBJ2-7 TRBV29-1 CSAQGGGSYEQYF
many TRBJ2-1 TRBV27 CASGGSSYNEQFF
- TRBJ1-5 TRBV20-1 CSASPGEGPYHSQHF
many TRBJ2-3 TRBV7-2 CASSWTSGGPTDTQYF
many TRBJ1-5 TRBV7-6 CASSLRRDSNQPQHF
many TRBJ2-7 TRBV4-1 CASSPVGTGIDEQYF
many TRBJ2-7 TRBV29-1 CSVQGTSSYEQYF
many TRBJ2-3 TRBV4-3 CASSQRFKLPRGEGAQYF
- TRBJ2-1 TRBV4-2 CASSQDRTMRGFNEQFF
many TRBJ1-1 TRBV10-3 CAISGDPWGSTEAFF
many TRBJ1-2 TRBV12-3/TRBV12-4 CASSLSTGRYGYTF
- TRBJ2-2 TRBV2 CASSPGGTGELFF
many TRBJ1-1 TRBV7-6 CASSFLMNTEAFF
many TRBJ2-1 TRBV20-1 CSAEGTGLFRDEQFF
- TRBJ2-7 TRBV5-1 CPSSLGPSVRRPVEQYF
- TRBJ1-2 TRBV12-3/TRBV12-4 CASSLGPSWDGTEPNYGYTF
many TRBJ1-2 TRBV27 CASSPGQGMTNYGYTF
many TRBJ2-3 TRBV10-3 CAISQNRRDVLGGGTQYF
many TRBJ2-1 TRBV4-3 CASSQDRIYNEQFF
many TRBJ2-1 TRBV4-1 CASSPRGGKGNEQFF
many TRBJ2-1 TRBV6-5 CASSGGSSGEKYNEQFF
many TRBJ2-7 TRBV29-1 CSVGGGSGEQYF
few TRBJ2-1 TRBV7-2 CASSYSGGVYNEQFF
few TRBJ2-1 TRBV7-2 CASTPSGTGAYNEQFF
many TRBJ2-3 TRBV12-3/TRBV12-4 CASSPRAVADKQYF
- TRBJ1-1 TRBV10-2 CASSQAVEAFF